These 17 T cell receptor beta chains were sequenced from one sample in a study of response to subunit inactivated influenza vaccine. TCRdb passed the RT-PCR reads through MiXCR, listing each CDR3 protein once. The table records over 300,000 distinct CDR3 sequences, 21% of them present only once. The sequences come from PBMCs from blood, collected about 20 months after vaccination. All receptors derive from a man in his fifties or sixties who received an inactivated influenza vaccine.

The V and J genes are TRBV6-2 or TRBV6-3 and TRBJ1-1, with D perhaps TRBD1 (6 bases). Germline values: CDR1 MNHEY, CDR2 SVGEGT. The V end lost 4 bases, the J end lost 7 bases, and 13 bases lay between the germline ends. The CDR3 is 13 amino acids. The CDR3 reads CASSFGQFGEAFF. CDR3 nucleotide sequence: TGTGCCAGCAGTTTTGGACAGTTTGGTGAAGCTTTCTTT.

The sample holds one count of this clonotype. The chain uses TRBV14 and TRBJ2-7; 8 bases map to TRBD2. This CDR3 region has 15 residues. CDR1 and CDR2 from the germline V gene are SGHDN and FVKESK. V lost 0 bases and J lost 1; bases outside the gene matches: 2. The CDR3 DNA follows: TGTGCCAGCAGCCAAGAGAGCGGGGGATCCTACGAGCAGTACTTC. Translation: CASSQESGGSYEQYF. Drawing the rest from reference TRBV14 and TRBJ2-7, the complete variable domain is EAGVTQFPSHSVIEKGQTVTLRCDPISGHDNLYWYRRVMGKEIKFLLHFVKESKQDESGMPNNRFLAERTGGTYSTLKVQPAELEDSGVYFCASSQESGGSYEQYFGPGTRLTVT.

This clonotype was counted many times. The CDR3 region is CASSDGGSKQYF. CDR3 sequence (DNA): TGTGCCAGTTCCGATGGTGGATCTAAGCAGTATTTT. The rearrangement joins TRBV6-5 to TRBJ2-3; the D is unclear. Germline CDR1 is MNHEY and CDR2 is SVGAGI. Trimming stripped 9 bases from V and 11 bases from J, with 18 bases between. This CDR3 is 12 amino acids long.

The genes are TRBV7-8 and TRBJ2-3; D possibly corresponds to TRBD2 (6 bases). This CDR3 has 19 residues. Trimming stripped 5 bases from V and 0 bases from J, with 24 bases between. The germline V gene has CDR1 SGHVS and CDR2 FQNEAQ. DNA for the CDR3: TGTGCCAGCAGCGCAGGGACTCTCCTATCATACGCTAGCACAGATACGCAGTATTTT. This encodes CASSAGTLLSYASTDTQYF.

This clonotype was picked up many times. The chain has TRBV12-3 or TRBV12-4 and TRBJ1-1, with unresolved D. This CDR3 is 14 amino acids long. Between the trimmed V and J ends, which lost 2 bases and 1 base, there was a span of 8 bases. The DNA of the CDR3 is TGTGCCAGCAGTTTATCGACCCGGAACACTGAAGCTTTCTTT. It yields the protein CASSLSTRNTEAFF.

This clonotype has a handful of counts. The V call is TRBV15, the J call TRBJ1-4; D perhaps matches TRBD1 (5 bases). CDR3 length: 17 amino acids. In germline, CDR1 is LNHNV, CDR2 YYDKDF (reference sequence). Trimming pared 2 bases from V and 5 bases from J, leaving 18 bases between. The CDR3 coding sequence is TGTGCCACCAGCAGATGGCTCGGGACGGAGGGGAATGAAAAACTGTTTTTT. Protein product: CATSRWLGTEGNEKLFF.

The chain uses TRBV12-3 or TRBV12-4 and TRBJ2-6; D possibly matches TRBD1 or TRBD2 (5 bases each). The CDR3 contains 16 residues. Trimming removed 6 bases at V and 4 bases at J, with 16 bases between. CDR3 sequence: CASSRVGGAGANVLTF. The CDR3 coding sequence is TGTGCCAGCAGCCGAGTTGGGGGTGCGGGGGCCAACGTCCTGACTTTC.

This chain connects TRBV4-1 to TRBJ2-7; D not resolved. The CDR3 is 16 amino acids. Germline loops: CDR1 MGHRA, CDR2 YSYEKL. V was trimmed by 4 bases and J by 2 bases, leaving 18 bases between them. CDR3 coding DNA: TGCGCCAGCAGCCCCGTCTCCGGCGACGGCGCCTACGAGCAGTACTTC. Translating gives CASSPVSGDGAYEQYF.

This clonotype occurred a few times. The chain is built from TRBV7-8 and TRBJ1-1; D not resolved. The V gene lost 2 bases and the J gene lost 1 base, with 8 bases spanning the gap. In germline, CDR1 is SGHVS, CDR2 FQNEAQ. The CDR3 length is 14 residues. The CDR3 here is CASSLLSGNTEAFF. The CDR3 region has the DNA TGTGCCAGCAGCTTACTCTCGGGGAACACTGAAGCTTTCTTT.

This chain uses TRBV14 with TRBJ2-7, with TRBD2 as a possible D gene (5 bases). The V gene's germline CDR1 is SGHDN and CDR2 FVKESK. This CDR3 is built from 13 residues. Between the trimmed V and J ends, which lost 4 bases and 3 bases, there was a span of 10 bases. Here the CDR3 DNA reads TGTGCCAGCAGCCCCGGACTGAACTACGAGCAGTACTTC. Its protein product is CASSPGLNYEQYF.

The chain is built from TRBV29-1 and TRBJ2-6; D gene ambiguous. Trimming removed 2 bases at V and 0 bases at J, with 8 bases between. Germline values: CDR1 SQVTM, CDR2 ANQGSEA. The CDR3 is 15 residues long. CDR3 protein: CSVEPLYSGANVLTF. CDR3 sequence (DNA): TGCAGCGTTGAACCATTATACTCTGGGGCCAACGTCCTGACTTTC.

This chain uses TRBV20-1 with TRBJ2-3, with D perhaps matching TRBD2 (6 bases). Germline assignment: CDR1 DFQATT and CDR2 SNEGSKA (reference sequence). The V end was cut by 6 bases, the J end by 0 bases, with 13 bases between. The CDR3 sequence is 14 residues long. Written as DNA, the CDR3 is TGCAGTGCCCCCCCCGCGGGGAGCACAGATACGCAGTATTTT. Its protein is CSAPPAGSTDTQYF.

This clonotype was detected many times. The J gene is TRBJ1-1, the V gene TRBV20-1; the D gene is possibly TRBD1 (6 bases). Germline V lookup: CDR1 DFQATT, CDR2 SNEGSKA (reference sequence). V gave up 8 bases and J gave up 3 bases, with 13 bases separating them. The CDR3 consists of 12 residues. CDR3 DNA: TGCAGTCCCTACACAGGGCACACTGAAGCTTTCTTT. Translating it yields CSPYTGHTEAFF.

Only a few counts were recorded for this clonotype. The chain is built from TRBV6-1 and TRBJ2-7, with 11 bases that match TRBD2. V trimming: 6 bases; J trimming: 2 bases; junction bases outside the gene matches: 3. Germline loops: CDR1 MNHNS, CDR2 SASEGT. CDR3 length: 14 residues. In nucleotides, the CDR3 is TGTGCCAGCAGCCGTAGCGGGAGGGCCTACGAGCAGTACTTC. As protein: CASSRSGRAYEQYF.

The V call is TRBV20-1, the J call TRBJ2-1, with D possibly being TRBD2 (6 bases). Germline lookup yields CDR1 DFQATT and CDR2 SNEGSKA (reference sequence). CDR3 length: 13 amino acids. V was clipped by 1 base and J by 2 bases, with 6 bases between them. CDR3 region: CSARGGAYNEQFF. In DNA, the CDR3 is TGCAGTGCTAGAGGGGGGGCCTACAATGAGCAGTTCTTC.

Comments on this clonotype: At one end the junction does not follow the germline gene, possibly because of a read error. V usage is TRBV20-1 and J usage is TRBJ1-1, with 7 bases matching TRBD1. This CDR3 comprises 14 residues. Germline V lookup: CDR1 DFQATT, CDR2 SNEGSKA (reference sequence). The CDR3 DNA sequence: TGCAGTGCTGAAAGGGGGCCTAGAGGCACTGCAGCTTTCTTT. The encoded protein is CSAERGPRGTAAFF.

CDR3 bases: TGTGCCATCCGGGACTATGGCCTCGAGCAGTACTTC. Translating gives CAIRDYGLEQYF. This chain links TRBV6-6 with TRBJ2-7; 7 bases align to TRBD2. CDR3 length: 12 residues. Germline loops: CDR1 MNHNY, CDR2 SVGAGI (reference sequence). Trimming took 10 bases from V and 6 from J; bases not matched to a gene: 9.